This entry describes one T cell receptor beta chain. Its specificity is unknown. The method was immunoSEQ multiplex PCR; TCRdb's version includes in-frame clones alone and lacks a portion of them. The profile shows 450,000 to 550,000 clones, 89% of them singletons. The trim removed 4 bases at V and 2 bases at J, leaving 7 bases unmatched. This CDR3 has 15 residues. Germline V gives CDR1 SEHNR, CDR2 FQNEAQ (reference sequence). Treatment indicated: about 20 received Ad26.COV2.S at low or high dose, single or two shots; about 5 received placebo; per-sample allocation not given. On day 63 after the first injection, vaccine and placebo recipients gave samples. This sample stems from a study of Ad26.COV2.S vaccination and SARS-CoV-2 variants. Study details: The vaccine Ad26.COV2.S was put into the muscle once, or twice with 56 days between. Study-wide results and caveats: Substantial breadth in spike-specific CD8+ and CD4+ T cell responses was reportedly seen after vaccination. Measurements of TCR breadth and depth may have given underestimates of the total T cell responses.

Sequencing was performed on peripheral blood, taken in a trial of Ad26.COV2.S vaccine versus placebo. This TCR came from a person aged 18 to 59 who received the Ad26.COV2.S COVID-19 vaccine or a placebo. The chain is built from TRBV7-9 and TRBJ2-7, with 8 nucleotides matching TRBD1. Here the CDR3 reads CASSSMTGVPYEQYF. CDR3 sequence (DNA): TGTGCCAGCAGCTCCATGACAGGGGTTCCCTACGAGCAGTACTTC.